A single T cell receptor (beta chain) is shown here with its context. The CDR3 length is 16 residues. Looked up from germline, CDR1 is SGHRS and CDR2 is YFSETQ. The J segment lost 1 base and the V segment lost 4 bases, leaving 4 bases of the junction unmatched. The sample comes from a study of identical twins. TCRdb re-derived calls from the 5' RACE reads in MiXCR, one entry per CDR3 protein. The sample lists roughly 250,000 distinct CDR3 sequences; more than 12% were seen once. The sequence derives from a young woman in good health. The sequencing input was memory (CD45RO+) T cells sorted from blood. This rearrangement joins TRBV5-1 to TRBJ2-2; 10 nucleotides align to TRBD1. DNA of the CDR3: TGCGCCAGCAGCGCCTGGACAGGGGGGAACACCGGGGAGCTGTTTTTT. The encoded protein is CASSAWTGGNTGELFF.